The rows below give T cell receptor beta chains drawn from one sample of a study of T cell responses to AZD1222 COVID-19 vaccine. TCRdb's copy holds only in-frame clones and misses some; the assay was immunoSEQ multiplex PCR. The profile shows about 100,000 clones, around nine tenths of them singletons. The sample was peripheral blood, taken on day 0 of AZD1222 vaccination. The receptor set was obtained from an adult in good health. Each CDR3 is given with its conserved first and last residue. D genes are given only for firm matches. The size of a clone is reported for some rows only, either as once, few or many, or as a class for expanded clones.

v_gene,abundance,j_gene,d_gene,CDR3nt,CDR3aa
TRBV12-3/TRBV12-4,.,TRBJ2-3,.,TGTGCCAGCAGTTTCTTTGAGGCGCAGTATTTT,CASSFFEAQYF
TRBV7-3,once,TRBJ2-7,TRBD1,TGTGCCAGCAGCTTTGGGACAGCCTACGAGCAGTACTTC,CASSFGTAYEQYF
TRBV7-2,.,TRBJ2-1,TRBD2,TGTGCCAGCAGCCCTAGGACTAGCGGCCACGTCTCCTACAATGAGCAGTTCTTC,CASSPRTSGHVSYNEQFF
TRBV27,.,TRBJ1-2,TRBD1,TGTGCCAGCAGTCCCGGGACAGGGTTTGGGGGCTACACCTTC,CASSPGTGFGGYTF
TRBV13,.,TRBJ2-3,TRBD2,TGTGCCAGCACCAGTCGGGCGGGAGCGCCAACCAGCACAGATACGCAGTATTTT,CASTSRAGAPTSTDTQYF
TRBV19,.,TRBJ1-5,.,TGTGCCAGTAGTTGGGTAGGGGGACAGCCCCAGCATTTT,CASSWVGGQPQHF
TRBV10-3,.,TRBJ2-7,.,TGTGCCATCAGTGAAGGTCACCTCTACGAGCAGTACTTC,CAISEGHLYEQYF
TRBV7-9,.,TRBJ1-3,.,TGTGCCAGCAGCCGGGCCGGGGAGGGATACTCTGGAAACACCATATATTTT,CASSRAGEGYSGNTIYF
TRBV19,.,TRBJ2-2,.,TGTGCCAGTAGTAGTAGATCGGCCCCCCGGACCGGGGAGCTGTTTTTT,CASSSRSAPRTGELFF
TRBV19,.,TRBJ2-7,TRBD1,TGTGCCAGTAGTACACTCACGGGACAGGCTTCCTACGAGCAGTACTTC,CASSTLTGQASYEQYF
TRBV11-2,.,TRBJ1-3,.,TGTGCCAGCAGCTTAGGGCAGATCGGGAACACCATATATTTT,CASSLGQIGNTIYF
TRBV6-5,.,TRBJ1-2,.,TGTGCCAGCAGAGATCCAGCGGGCTACACCTTC,CASRDPAGYTF
TRBV18,.,TRBJ1-2,.,TGTGCCAGCTCACGGGACAATACTAACTATGGCTACACCTTC,CASSRDNTNYGYTF
TRBV5-1,.,TRBJ2-2,.,TGCGCCAGCAGCTTGGGACGCGGAGACGGGGAGCTGTTTTTT,CASSLGRGDGELFF
TRBV7-9,once,TRBJ1-5,.,TGTGCCAGCAGCTATGCTAATCAGCCCCAGCATTTT,CASSYANQPQHF
TRBV9,.,TRBJ1-1,.,TGTGCCAGCAGCGTAGGAGGCTTTAACACTGAAGCTTTCTTT,CASSVGGFNTEAFF
TRBV6-5,.,TRBJ2-7,.,TGTGCCAGCAGTCGGAAGATAAGCTCCTACGAGCAGTACTTC,CASSRKISSYEQYF
TRBV3-1/TRBV3-2,.,TRBJ2-1,TRBD2,TGTGCCAGCAGCCAACCCACTAGCGGGAGGGGGTACAATGAGCAGTTCTTC,CASSQPTSGRGYNEQFF
TRBV9,.,TRBJ1-2,.,TGTGCCAGCAGCGTAGCTACTATAGGGGGGCCGAACTATGGCTACACCTTC,CASSVATIGGPNYGYTF
TRBV2,.,TRBJ1-5,.,TGTGCCAGCAGTGAATCAACAGGAGGGATTCAGCCCCAGCATTTT,CASSESTGGIQPQHF
TRBV28,.,TRBJ1-3,.,TGTGCCAGCTACGGGAGCTCTGGAAACACCATATATTTT,CASYGSSGNTIYF
TRBV7-3,once,TRBJ2-5,TRBD1,TGTGCCAGCAGCCCCGGACAGGCGATCCAAGAGACCCAGTACTTC,CASSPGQAIQETQYF
TRBV2,.,TRBJ1-5,.,TGTGCCAGCAGTGAAAGGGTGGAAGAGCCCCAGCATTTT,CASSERVEEPQHF
TRBV28,.,TRBJ1-2,.,TGTGCCAGCAGCTTACCAATCGGACAAGATGGCTACACCTTC,CASSLPIGQDGYTF
TRBV4-2,.,TRBJ1-3,TRBD1,TGTGCCAGCAGCCAGCCCTGGACAGGGAGCTCTGGAAACACCATATATTTT,CASSQPWTGSSGNTIYF
TRBV7-3,.,TRBJ1-1,.,TGTGCCAGCAGCCCTCAACCTGATACTGAAGCTTTCTTT,CASSPQPDTEAFF
TRBV2,.,TRBJ2-1,.,TGTGCCAGCACTGGGGGGCCCAACAATGAGCAGTTCTTC,CASTGGPNNEQFF
TRBV18,.,TRBJ1-1,.,TGTGCCAGCTCACCATACGCGGGGGAGAACACTGAAGCTTTCTTT,CASSPYAGENTEAFF
TRBV11-2,.,TRBJ1-6,.,TGTGCCAGCAGCTTAGCCCATAATTCACCCCTCCACTTT,CASSLAHNSPLHF
TRBV25-1,.,TRBJ1-4,.,TGTGCCAGCAGTGTCTCTAATGAAAAACTGTTTTTT,CASSVSNEKLFF
TRBV7-3,.,TRBJ2-1,.,TGTGCCAGCAGCTTAAATGGGGAAGAGCAGTTCTTC,CASSLNGEEQFF
TRBV6-5,.,TRBJ1-5,.,TGTGCCAGCAGTTACTCCGACGGAAATCAGCCCCAGCATTTT,CASSYSDGNQPQHF
TRBV6-5,.,TRBJ1-4,.,TGTGCCAGCAGGGTGGGACCGGATAATGAAAAACTGTTTTTT,CASRVGPDNEKLFF